This section outlines one T cell receptor beta chain sequence together with its context. Its cognate antigen is unknown. The data belong to a study of response to subunit inactivated influenza vaccine. Study observations and caveats: Authors suggested few new T cells are recruited by each seasonal influenza vaccination.

Via MiXCR, TCRdb re-called the RT-PCR reads, giving one row per CDR3 protein. The sample includes 600,000 to 700,000 distinct CDR3 sequences, approximately 15% of them seen just once. The V and J ends lost 2 bases and 4 bases respectively, with 23 bases between them. CDR1 LGHNA and CDR2 YSLEER come from the germline V gene. This CDR3 has 19 amino acids. The sequencing here drew on PBMCs from blood, taken roughly 15 days before vaccination. The sequence derives from a man over 45 who received an inactivated influenza vaccine. The V and J genes are TRBV4-3 and TRBJ2-2, with D unclear. The DNA of the CDR3 is TGCGCCAGCAGCCAACCTCGGAAGACTTCCCAGGCGACCACCGGGGAGCTGTTTTTT. It translates to CASSQPRKTSQATTGELFF.